What follows is one T cell receptor beta chain and its context. The treatment was: randomized to nivolumab then ipilimumab (arm A) or the reverse (arm B). The data stem from a study of sequential checkpoint blockade in melanoma. Sequencing was performed with immunoSEQ multiplex PCR; in TCRdb, only in-frame clones are kept and a portion is missing. Among fewer than 30,000 clones listed, 83% were seen once. The germline V and J ends were trimmed by 5 bases and 6 bases, with 12 bases remaining between them. The CDR3 runs to 13 residues. Germline lookup yields CDR1 SGHAT and CDR2 FQNNGV. The chain uses TRBV11-2 and TRBJ2-3; D may be TRBD2 (5 bases). This TCR was sampled from a human donor with melanoma. The sample in question was CD8+ T cells sorted from blood (inferred from file names), obtained from a patient given nivolumab and ipilimumab in sequence. The CDR3 DNA sequence: TGTGCCAGCAGCGTTACTAGACCGGATACGCAGTATTTT. Translated: CASSVTRPDTQYF.